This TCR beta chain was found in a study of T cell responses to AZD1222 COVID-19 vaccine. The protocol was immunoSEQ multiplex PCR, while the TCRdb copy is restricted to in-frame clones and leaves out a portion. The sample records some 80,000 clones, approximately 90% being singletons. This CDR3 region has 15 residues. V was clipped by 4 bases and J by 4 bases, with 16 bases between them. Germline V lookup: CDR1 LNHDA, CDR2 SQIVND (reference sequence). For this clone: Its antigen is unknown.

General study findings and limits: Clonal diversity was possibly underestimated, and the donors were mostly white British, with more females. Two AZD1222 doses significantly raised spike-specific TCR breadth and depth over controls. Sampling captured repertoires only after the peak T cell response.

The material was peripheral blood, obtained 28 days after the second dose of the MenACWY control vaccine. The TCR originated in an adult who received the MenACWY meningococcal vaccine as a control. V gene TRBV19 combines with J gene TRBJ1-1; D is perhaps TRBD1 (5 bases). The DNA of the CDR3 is TGTGCCAGTAGTAGGCAGGGTGCTCGGGGCACTGAAGCTTTCTTT. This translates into CASSRQGARGTEAFF.